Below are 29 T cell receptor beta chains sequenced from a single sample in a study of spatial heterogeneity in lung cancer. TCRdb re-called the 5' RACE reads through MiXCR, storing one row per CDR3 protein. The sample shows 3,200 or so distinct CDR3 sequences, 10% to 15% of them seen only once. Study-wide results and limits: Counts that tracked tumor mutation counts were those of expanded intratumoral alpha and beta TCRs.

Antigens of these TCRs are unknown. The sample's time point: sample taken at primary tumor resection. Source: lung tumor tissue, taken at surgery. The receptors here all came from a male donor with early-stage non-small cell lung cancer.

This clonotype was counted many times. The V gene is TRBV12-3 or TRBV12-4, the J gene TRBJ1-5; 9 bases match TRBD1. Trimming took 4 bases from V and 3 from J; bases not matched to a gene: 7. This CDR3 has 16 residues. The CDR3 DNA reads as TGTGCCAGCAGTTCCGGGACAGGGAAGGCCAATCAGCCCCAGCATTTT. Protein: CASSSGTGKANQPQHF.

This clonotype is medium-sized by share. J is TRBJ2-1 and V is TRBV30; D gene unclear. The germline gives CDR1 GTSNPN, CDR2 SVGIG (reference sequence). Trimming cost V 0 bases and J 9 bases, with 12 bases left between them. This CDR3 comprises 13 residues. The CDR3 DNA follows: TGTGCCTGGAGTGTTCTGGGGATGGGTGAGCAGTTCTTC. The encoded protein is CAWSVLGMGEQFF.

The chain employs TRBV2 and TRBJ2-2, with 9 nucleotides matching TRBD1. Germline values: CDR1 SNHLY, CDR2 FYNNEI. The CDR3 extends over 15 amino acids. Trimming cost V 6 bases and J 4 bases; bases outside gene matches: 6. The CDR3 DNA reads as TGTGCCAGCAGACTGGGACAGGGAGGCACCGGGGAGCTGTTTTTT. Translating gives CASRLGQGGTGELFF.

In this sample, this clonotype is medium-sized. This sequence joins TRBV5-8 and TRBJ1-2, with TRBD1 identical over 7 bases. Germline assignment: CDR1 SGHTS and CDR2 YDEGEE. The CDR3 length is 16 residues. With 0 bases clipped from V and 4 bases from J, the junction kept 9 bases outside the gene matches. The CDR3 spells CASSLDGAGQLYGYTF. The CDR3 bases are TGTGCCAGCAGCTTGGACGGGGCGGGACAGCTCTATGGCTACACCTTC.

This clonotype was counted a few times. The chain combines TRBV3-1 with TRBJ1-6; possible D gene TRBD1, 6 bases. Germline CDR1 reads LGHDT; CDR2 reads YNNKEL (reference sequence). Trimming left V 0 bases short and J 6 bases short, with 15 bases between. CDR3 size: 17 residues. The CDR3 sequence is CASSQDRAGETNSPLHF. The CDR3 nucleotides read TGTGCCAGCAGCCAAGATCGGGCAGGGGAAACTAATTCACCCCTCCACTTT.

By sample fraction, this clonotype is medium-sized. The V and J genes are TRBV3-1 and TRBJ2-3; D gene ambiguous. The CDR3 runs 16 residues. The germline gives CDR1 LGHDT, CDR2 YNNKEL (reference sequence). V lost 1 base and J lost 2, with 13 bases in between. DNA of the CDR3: TGTGCCAGCAGCCAAGTTGGCGGACCTAACACAGATACGCAGTATTTT. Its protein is CASSQVGGPNTDTQYF.

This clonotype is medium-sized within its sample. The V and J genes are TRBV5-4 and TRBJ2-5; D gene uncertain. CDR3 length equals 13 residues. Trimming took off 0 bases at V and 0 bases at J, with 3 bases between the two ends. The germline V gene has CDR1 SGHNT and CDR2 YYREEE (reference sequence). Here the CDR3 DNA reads TGTGCCAGCAGCTTGGACAACCAAGAGACCCAGTACTTC. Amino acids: CASSLDNQETQYF.

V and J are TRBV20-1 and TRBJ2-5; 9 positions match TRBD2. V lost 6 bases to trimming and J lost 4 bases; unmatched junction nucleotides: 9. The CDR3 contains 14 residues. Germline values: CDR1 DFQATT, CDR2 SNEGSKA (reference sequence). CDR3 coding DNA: TGCAGTGCCCTTCGGGCGGGGGGGCTAGAGACCCAGTACTTC. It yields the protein CSALRAGGLETQYF.

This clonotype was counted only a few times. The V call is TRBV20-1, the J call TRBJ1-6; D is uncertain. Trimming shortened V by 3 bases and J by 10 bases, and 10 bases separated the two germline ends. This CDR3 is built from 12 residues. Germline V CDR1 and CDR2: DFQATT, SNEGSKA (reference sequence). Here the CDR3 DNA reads TGCAGTGCTAGTTTTCCGGGCTCACCCCTCCACTTT. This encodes CSASFPGSPLHF.

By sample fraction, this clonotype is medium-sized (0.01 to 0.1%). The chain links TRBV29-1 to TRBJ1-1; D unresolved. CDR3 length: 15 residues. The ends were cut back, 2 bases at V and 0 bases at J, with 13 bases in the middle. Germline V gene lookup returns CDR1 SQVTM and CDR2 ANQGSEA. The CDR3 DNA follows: TGCAGCGTTGAACCGCTACAGTTCATGAACACTGAAGCTTTCTTT. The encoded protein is CSVEPLQFMNTEAFF.

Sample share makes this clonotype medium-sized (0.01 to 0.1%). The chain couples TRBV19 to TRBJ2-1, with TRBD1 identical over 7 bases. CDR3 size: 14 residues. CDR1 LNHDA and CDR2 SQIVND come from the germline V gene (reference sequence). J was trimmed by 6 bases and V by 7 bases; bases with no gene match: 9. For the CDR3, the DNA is TGTGCCAGTACCATGAGGAACAGGGGCAATGAGCAGTTCTTC. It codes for CASTMRNRGNEQFF.

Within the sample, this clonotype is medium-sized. The CDR3 region has the DNA TGTGCCAGCAGTTTGTCAGGGGTGGATGGCTACACCTTC. It specifies CASSLSGVDGYTF. The chain has TRBV28 and TRBJ1-2; D may be TRBD1 (6 bases). The CDR3 consists of 13 residues. Trimming shortened V by 3 bases and J by 6 bases, and 11 bases separated the two germline ends. The germline V gene encodes CDR1 MDHEN and CDR2 SYDVKM.

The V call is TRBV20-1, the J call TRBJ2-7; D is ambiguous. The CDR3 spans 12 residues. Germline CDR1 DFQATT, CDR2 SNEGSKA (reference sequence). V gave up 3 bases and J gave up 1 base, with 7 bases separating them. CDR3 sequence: CSARGISYEQYF. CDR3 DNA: TGCAGTGCTAGGGGAATTTCCTACGAGCAGTACTTC.

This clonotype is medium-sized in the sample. In DNA, the CDR3 is TGTGCCAGCAGCTTGGTGGGGACAGGGGGCGATGAGCAGTTCTTC. This encodes CASSLVGTGGDEQFF. The chain carries TRBV5-4 and TRBJ2-1; the match to TRBD1 covers 12 bases. The CDR3 is made up of 15 amino acids. V lost 0 bases and J lost 8; bases outside the gene matches: 3. Germline CDR1 reads SGHNT; CDR2 reads YYREEE (reference sequence). The variable domain in full, completed from reference TRBV5-4 and TRBJ2-1, reads ETGVTQSPTHLIKTRGQQVTLRCSSQSGHNTVSWYQQALGQGPQFIFQYYREEENGRGNFPPRFSGLQFPNYSSELNVNALELDDSALYLCASSLVGTGGDEQFFGPGTRLTVL.

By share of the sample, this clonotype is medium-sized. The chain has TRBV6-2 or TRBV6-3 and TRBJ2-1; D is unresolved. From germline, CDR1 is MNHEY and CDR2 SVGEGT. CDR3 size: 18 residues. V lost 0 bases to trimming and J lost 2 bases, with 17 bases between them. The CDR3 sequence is CASSYSSTTLEAYNEQFF. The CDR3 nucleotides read TGTGCCAGCAGTTACTCGAGTACGACACTCGAGGCCTACAATGAGCAGTTCTTC.

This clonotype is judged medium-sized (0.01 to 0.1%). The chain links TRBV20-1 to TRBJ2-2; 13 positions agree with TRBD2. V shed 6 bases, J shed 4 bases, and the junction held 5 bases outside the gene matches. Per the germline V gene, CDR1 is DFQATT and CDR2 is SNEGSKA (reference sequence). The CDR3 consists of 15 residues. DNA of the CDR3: TGCAGTGCAGTACTAGCGGGGGGGCTCACCGGGGAGCTGTTTTTT. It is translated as CSAVLAGGLTGELFF.

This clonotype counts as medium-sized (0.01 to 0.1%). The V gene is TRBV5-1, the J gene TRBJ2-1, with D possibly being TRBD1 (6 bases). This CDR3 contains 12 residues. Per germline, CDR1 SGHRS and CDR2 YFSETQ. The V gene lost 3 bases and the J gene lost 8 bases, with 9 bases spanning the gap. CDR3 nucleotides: TGCGCCAGCAGCTGGGGGCCGGATGAGCAGTTCTTC. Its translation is CASSWGPDEQFF.

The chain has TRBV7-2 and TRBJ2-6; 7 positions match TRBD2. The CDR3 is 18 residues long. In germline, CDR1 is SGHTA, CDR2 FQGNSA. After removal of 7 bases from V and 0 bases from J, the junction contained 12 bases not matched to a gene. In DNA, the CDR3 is TGTGCCAGCACCCCCCGGGGAGCGGGGCTCTCTGGGGCCAACGTCCTGACTTTC. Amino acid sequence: CASTPRGAGLSGANVLTF.

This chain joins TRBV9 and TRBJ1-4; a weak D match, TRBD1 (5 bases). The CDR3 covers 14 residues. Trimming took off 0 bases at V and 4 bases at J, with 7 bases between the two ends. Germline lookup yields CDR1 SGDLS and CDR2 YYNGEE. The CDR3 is CASSVVDNNEKLFF. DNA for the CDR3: TGTGCCAGCAGCGTAGTGGACAATAATGAAAAACTGTTTTTT.

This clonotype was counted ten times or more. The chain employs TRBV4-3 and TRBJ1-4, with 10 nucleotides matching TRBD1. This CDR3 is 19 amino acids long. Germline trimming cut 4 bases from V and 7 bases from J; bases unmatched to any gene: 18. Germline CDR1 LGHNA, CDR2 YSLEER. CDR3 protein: CASSPRSRAGTGDFEKLFF. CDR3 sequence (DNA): TGCGCCAGCAGCCCCAGGAGCAGGGCCGGGACAGGGGACTTTGAAAAACTGTTTTTT.

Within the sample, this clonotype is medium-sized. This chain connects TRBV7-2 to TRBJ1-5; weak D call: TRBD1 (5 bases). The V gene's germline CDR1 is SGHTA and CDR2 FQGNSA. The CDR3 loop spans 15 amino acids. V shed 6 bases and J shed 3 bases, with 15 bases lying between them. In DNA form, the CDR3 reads TGTGCCAGCAGTCTTGATGGGGACCTCAATCAGCCCCAGCATTTT. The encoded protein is CASSLDGDLNQPQHF. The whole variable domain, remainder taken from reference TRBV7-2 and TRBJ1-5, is GAGVSQSPSNKVTEKGKDVELRCDPISGHTALYWYRQSLGQGLEFLIYFQGNSAPDKSGLPSDRFSAERTGGSVSTLTIQRTQQEDSAVYLCASSLDGDLNQPQHFGDGTRLSIL.

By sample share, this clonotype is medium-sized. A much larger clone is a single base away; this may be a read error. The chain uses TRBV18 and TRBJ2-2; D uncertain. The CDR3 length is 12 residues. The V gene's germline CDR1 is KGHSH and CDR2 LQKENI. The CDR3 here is CVSSPTARELFF. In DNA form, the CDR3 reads TGTGTCAGCTCACCAACGGCCCGGGAGCTGTTTTTT.

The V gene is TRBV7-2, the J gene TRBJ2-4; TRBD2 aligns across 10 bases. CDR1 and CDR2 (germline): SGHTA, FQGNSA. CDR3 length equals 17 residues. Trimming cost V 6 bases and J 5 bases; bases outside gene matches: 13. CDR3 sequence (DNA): TGTGCCAGCAGTTTTCTCGCAGCGGGAGGGCGACAAAACATTCAGTACTTC. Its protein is CASSFLAAGGRQNIQYF. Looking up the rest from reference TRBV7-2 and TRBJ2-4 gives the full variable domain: GAGVSQSPSNKVTEKGKDVELRCDPISGHTALYWYRQSLGQGLEFLIYFQGNSAPDKSGLPSDRFSAERTGGSVSTLTIQRTQQEDSAVYLCASSFLAAGGRQNIQYFGAGTRLSVL.

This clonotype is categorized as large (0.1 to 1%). CDR3 nucleotides: TGTGCCAGCAGAGCGGAACAGGGATCGGGCACTGAAGCTTTCTTT. Translation: CASRAEQGSGTEAFF. The V gene is TRBV12-3 or TRBV12-4, the J gene TRBJ1-1, with D possibly TRBD1 on 6 matching bases. This CDR3 has 15 residues. V shed 6 bases and J shed 4 bases, with 18 bases lying between them.

CDR3 sequence: CASSRPGQGARGYTF. CDR3 sequence (DNA): TGTGCCAGCAGCCGCCCGGGACAGGGCGCGAGGGGCTACACCTTC. The chain combines TRBV12-3 or TRBV12-4 with TRBJ1-2, with 9 positions matching TRBD1. With 6 bases clipped from V and 8 bases from J, the junction kept 13 bases outside the gene matches. There are 15 residues in the CDR3.

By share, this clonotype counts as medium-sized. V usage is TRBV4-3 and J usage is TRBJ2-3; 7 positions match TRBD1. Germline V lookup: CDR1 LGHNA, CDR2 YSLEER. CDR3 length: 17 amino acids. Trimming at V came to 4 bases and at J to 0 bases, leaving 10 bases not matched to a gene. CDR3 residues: CASSPSRTGGSTDTQYF. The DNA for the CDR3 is TGCGCCAGCAGCCCGAGCAGGACAGGCGGAAGCACAGATACGCAGTATTTT.

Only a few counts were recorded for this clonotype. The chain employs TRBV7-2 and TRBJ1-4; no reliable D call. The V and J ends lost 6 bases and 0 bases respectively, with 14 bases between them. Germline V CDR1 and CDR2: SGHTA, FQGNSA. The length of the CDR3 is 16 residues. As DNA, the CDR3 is TGTGCCAGCAGTTATTTCCCGGGAGCAACTAATGAAAAACTGTTTTTT. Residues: CASSYFPGATNEKLFF.

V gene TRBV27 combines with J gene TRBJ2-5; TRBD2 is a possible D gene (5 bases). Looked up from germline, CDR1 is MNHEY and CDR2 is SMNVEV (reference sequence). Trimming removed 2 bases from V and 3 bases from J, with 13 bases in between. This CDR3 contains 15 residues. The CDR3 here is CASSLSLAQKETQYF. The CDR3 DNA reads TGTGCCAGCAGTTTAAGTCTAGCCCAAAAAGAGACCCAGTACTTC.

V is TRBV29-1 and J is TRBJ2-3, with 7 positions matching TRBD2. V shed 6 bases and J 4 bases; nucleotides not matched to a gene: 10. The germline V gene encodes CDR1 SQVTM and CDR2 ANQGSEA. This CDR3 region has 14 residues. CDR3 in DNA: TGCAGCGTCACCGGGACTAATTACGCAGATACGCAGTATTTT. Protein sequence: CSVTGTNYADTQYF.